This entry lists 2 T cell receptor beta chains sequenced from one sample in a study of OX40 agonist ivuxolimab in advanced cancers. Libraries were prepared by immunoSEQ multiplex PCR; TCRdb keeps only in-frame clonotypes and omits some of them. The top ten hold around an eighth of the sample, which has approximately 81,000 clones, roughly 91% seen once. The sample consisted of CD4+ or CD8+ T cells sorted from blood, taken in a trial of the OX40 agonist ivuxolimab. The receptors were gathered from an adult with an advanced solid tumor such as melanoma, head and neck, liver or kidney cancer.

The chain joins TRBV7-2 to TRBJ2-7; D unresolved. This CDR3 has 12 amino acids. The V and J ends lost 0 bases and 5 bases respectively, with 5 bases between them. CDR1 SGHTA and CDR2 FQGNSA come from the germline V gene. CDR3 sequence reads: CASSLAFHEQYF. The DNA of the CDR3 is TGTGCCAGCAGCTTAGCGTTCCACGAGCAGTACTTC.

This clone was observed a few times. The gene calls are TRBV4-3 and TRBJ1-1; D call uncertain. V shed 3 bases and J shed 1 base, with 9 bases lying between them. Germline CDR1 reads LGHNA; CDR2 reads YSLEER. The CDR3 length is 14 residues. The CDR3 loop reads CASSHQDGNTEAFF. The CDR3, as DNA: TGCGCCAGCAGCCACCAGGACGGGAACACTGAAGCTTTCTTT.